Shown below are 26 T cell receptor beta chains from a single sample sequenced in a study of early T cells in non-severe SARS-CoV-2 infection. MiXCR, run by TCRdb on the 5' RACE reads, gives a single entry per CDR3 protein. The sample holds around 27,000 distinct CDR3 sequences, less than 10% seen once. The sequencing sample was made of whole blood. These receptor sequences come from an adult who was a healthcare worker with PCR-confirmed SARS-CoV-2 infection or an uninfected control (not recorded which).

There are many counts of this clonotype. The CDR3 sequence: CASSSRDREPYEQYF. CDR3 sequence (DNA): TGTGCCAGCAGCTCCAGAGATCGAGAACCCTACGAGCAGTACTTC. The gene calls are TRBV9 and TRBJ2-7, with D unresolved. This CDR3 is built from 15 residues. Germline lookup yields CDR1 SGDLS and CDR2 YYNGEE. V lost 4 bases and J 2 bases, leaving 16 bases between the germline ends.

In its sample, this clonotype was seen many times. At one boundary the junction diverges from the germline segment, which might be a read error. This chain uses TRBV7-7 with TRBJ2-5; no clear D. This CDR3 spans 13 amino acids. The germline V gene has CDR1 SSHAT and CDR2 FNYEAQ (reference sequence). CDR3: CASSADGQETQYF. DNA for the CDR3: TGTGCTAGCAGCGCTGACGGACAAGAGACCCAGTACTTC.

The chain joins TRBV9 to TRBJ2-3; 11 nucleotides agree with TRBD2. Looked up from germline, CDR1 is SGDLS and CDR2 is YYNGEE. This CDR3 is built from 16 residues. Trimming removed 1 base from V and 1 base from J; junction bases left unmatched: 2. DNA for the CDR3: TGTGCCAGCAGCGTACCGACTAGCGGGGGCACAGATACGCAGTATTTT. This sequence encodes CASSVPTSGGTDTQYF.

The J gene is TRBJ2-7, the V gene TRBV27; TRBD2 might be the D (6 bases). The CDR3 is 13 residues long. The germline V gene encodes CDR1 MNHEY and CDR2 SMNVEV (reference sequence). V lost 3 bases to trimming and J lost 4 bases, with 10 bases between them. CDR3 sequence (DNA): TGTGCCAGCAGTTTCGGGGGAGGATACGAGCAGTACTTC. Translated: CASSFGGGYEQYF.

This clonotype was recorded at least ten times. The chain couples TRBV29-1 to TRBJ2-2; D uncertain. V was shortened by 0 bases and J by 6 bases, with 8 bases between the two germline ends. Germline assignment: CDR1 SQVTM and CDR2 ANQGSEA. The CDR3 covers 13 residues. For the CDR3, the DNA is TGCAGCGTTGAAGAACAGCAATCCGGGGAGCTGTTTTTT. As protein: CSVEEQQSGELFF.

The V gene is TRBV9, the J gene TRBJ2-2; 14 bases are shared with TRBD2. The V gene's germline CDR1 is SGDLS and CDR2 YYNGEE. The CDR3 spans 17 residues. The trim removed 5 bases at V and 1 base at J, leaving 4 bases unmatched. CDR3 sequence (DNA): TGTGCCAGCAGAGGGACTAGCGGGGGACTGAACACCGGGGAGCTGTTTTTT. Its translation: CASRGTSGGLNTGELFF. The whole variable domain, filled in from reference TRBV9 and TRBJ2-2, reads DSGVTQTPKHLITATGQRVTLRCSPRSGDLSVYWYQQSLDQGLQFLIQYYNGEERAKGNILERFSAQQFPDLHSELNLSSLELGDSALYFCASRGTSGGLNTGELFFGEGSRLTVL.

This clonotype is labeled as medium-sized. The genes are TRBV30 and TRBJ1-5; TRBD1 agrees at 10 bases. V was clipped by 5 bases and J by 4 bases; unmatched bases: 5. The CDR3 is made up of 14 amino acids. Germline CDR1 is GTSNPN and CDR2 is SVGIG (reference sequence). CDR3 DNA sequence: TGTGCCTGGTCCCGGACAGGGGGGAATCAGCCCCAGCATTTT. It translates to CAWSRTGGNQPQHF.

This clonotype is medium-sized in the sample. The chain carries TRBV4-3 and TRBJ1-3; perhaps TRBD1 as D (6 bases). This CDR3 contains 16 residues. V lost 1 base and J lost 3, with 13 bases in between. The germline V gene has CDR1 LGHNA and CDR2 YSLEER. The chain's CDR3 is CASSQVGQTRGNTIYF. The CDR3 DNA follows: TGCGCCAGCAGCCAAGTGGGACAAACGCGTGGAAACACCATATATTTT.

This clonotype came up many times. The V and J genes are TRBV20-1 and TRBJ1-1; 8 nucleotides align to TRBD1. The CDR3 covers 16 residues. J lost 2 bases, V lost 5 bases, and 13 bases had no gene match. CDR1 and CDR2 (germline): DFQATT, SNEGSKA (reference sequence). This chain's CDR3 is CSAQTGTGKRNTEAFF. CDR3 nucleotides: TGCAGTGCTCAGACCGGGACAGGAAAGAGAAACACTGAAGCTTTCTTT.

This clonotype was observed at least ten times. This chain connects TRBV15 to TRBJ1-5; 7 positions match TRBD1. The germline V gene encodes CDR1 LNHNV and CDR2 YYDKDF (reference sequence). The junction had 4 bases not matched to a gene; V was cut back by 5 bases and J by 0 bases. This CDR3 contains 15 residues. The CDR3 DNA follows: TGTGCCACCAGCCGCAGGGGGATTAGCAATCAGCCCCAGCATTTT. It codes for CATSRRGISNQPQHF.

Only a few counts were recorded for this clonotype. The J gene is TRBJ2-7, the V gene TRBV18; the D gene is possibly TRBD1 (7 bases). V dropped 3 bases and J dropped 5 bases, with 14 bases sitting between them. The length of the CDR3 is 14 residues. Per the germline V gene, CDR1 is KGHSH and CDR2 is LQKENI. The CDR3 DNA follows: TGTGCCAGCTCACCGGAGGGGGCTGGGGACGAGCAGTACTTC. As protein: CASSPEGAGDEQYF.

The chain joins TRBV5-4 to TRBJ1-2; 8 nucleotides line up with TRBD1. V trimming: 4 bases; J trimming: 4 bases; junction bases outside the gene matches: 6. The CDR3 length is 14 residues. Germline V gene sequence: CDR1 SGHNT, CDR2 YYREEE (reference sequence). The CDR3 here is CASSARQGFYGYTF. In DNA form, the CDR3 reads TGTGCCAGCAGCGCCAGACAGGGGTTCTATGGCTACACCTTC.

This clonotype was seen at least ten times. The CDR3 DNA reads TGTGCCAGTAGTACACCCCCCTCCCGACGGAACTTCGAGCCCCAGCATTTT. It yields the protein CASSTPPSRRNFEPQHF. The chain carries TRBV19 and TRBJ1-5; D uncertain. CDR1 is LNHDA and CDR2 is SQIVND in the germline V gene (reference sequence). Deletions cut 4 bases from V and 8 bases from J, with 24 bases between. The CDR3 has 17 amino acids.

This clonotype was picked up many times. V is TRBV2 and J is TRBJ1-1; TRBD1 matches at 10 bases. The CDR3 spans 14 residues. Trimming cost V 5 bases and J 1 base; bases outside gene matches: 1. The germline V gene has CDR1 SNHLY and CDR2 FYNNEI. The CDR3, as DNA: TGTGCCAGCAGTCGGGACAGGGGGAACACTGAAGCTTTCTTT. This codes for CASSRDRGNTEAFF.

The chain carries TRBV27 and TRBJ2-7, with D possibly matching TRBD1 (6 bases). There are 12 residues in the CDR3. Germline V gene lookup returns CDR1 MNHEY and CDR2 SMNVEV (reference sequence). Between the trimmed V and J ends, which lost 6 bases and 6 bases, there was a span of 12 bases. The CDR3 region is CASREQGSEQYF. The DNA of the CDR3 is TGTGCCAGCAGGGAACAGGGCTCCGAGCAGTACTTC.

This clonotype has just a few counts. The chain uses TRBV7-9 and TRBJ2-1, with TRBD1 matching 7 bases. Germline V lookup: CDR1 SEHNR, CDR2 FQNEAQ (reference sequence). CDR3 length equals 16 residues. V lost 4 bases to trimming and J lost 0 bases; unmatched junction nucleotides: 6. CDR3 loop: CASSSRQGVSYNEQFF. The CDR3 region has the DNA TGTGCCAGCAGCTCACGACAGGGAGTCTCCTACAATGAGCAGTTCTTC.

In its sample, this clonotype was seen many times. The gene calls are TRBV7-2 and TRBJ2-3; D gene uncertain. Trimming took off 6 bases at V and 0 bases at J, with 10 bases between the two ends. Germline V gene lookup returns CDR1 SGHTA and CDR2 FQGNSA. The CDR3 totals 14 residues. The chain's CDR3 is CASSSRSSTDTQYF. In nucleotides, the CDR3 is TGTGCCAGCAGTTCTAGATCTAGCACAGATACGCAGTATTTT.

This clonotype has at least ten counts. V usage is TRBV19 and J usage is TRBJ1-5, with 9 bases aligning to TRBD1. This CDR3 has 16 amino acids. Per germline, CDR1 LNHDA and CDR2 SQIVND (reference sequence). V lost 5 bases, J lost 2 bases, and 7 bases stayed unmatched. CDR3 loop: CASSPWGQGGNQPQHF. Here the CDR3 DNA reads TGTGCCAGTAGTCCTTGGGGACAGGGAGGCAATCAGCCCCAGCATTTT.

Worth noting for this clonotype: One end of the junction does not line up with germline, which may come from a read error. This rearrangement joins TRBV11-1 to TRBJ1-4; possibly TRBD1 for D (5 bases). The CDR3 is 15 amino acids. The germline CDR1 and CDR2 sequences are SGHAT and FQDESV (reference sequence). CDR3 bases: TGTGCCAGCAGCTTAGCGGGGGACGACGGTGAAATACTGTTTTTT. Translating gives CASSLAGDDGEILFF.

The sample holds many counts of this clonotype. The gene calls are TRBV12-3 or TRBV12-4 and TRBJ1-2; D is ambiguous. The CDR3 extends over 11 amino acids. Trimming removed 3 bases at V and 7 bases at J, with 6 bases between. The CDR3 nucleotides read TGTGCCAGCAGTTTGGTGGGTGGCTACACCTTC. Translation: CASSLVGGYTF.

This clonotype was counted at least ten times. The V call is TRBV20-1, the J call TRBJ2-1; no reliable D call. This CDR3 spans 11 amino acids. CDR1 and CDR2 from the germline V gene are DFQATT and SNEGSKA (reference sequence). With 1 base removed from V and 6 bases from J, the gap between germline ends came to 4 bases. The chain's CDR3 is CSARGGNEQFF. The CDR3 DNA sequence: TGCAGTGCTAGAGGGGGCAATGAGCAGTTCTTC.

The chain carries TRBV12-3 or TRBV12-4 and TRBJ2-7, with 8 bases lining up with TRBD1. The CDR3 contains 15 residues. With 5 bases clipped from V and 3 bases from J, the junction kept 9 bases outside the gene matches. The CDR3 nucleotides read TGTGCCAGCAGTCCACGGACAGGGAAGAACTACGAGCAGTACTTC. Encoded protein: CASSPRTGKNYEQYF.

This clonotype came up a few times. The genes are TRBV27 and TRBJ2-7, with 7 bases identical to TRBD2. With V trimmed by 3 bases and J by 5 bases, 4 bases remained unmatched. There are 13 residues in the CDR3. CDR1 and CDR2 from the germline V gene are MNHEY and SMNVEV (reference sequence). The CDR3 reads CASSLREGHEQYF. The DNA for the CDR3 is TGTGCCAGCAGTTTGAGGGAGGGTCACGAGCAGTACTTC.

Within the sample, this clonotype is medium-sized (0.01 to 0.1%). V and J are TRBV9 and TRBJ2-7; no clear D. Per germline, CDR1 SGDLS and CDR2 YYNGEE. V was pared by 3 bases and J by 0 bases, with 10 bases between. This CDR3 region has 14 residues. The CDR3 coding sequence is TGTGCCAGCAGCGCTCACTCAACCTCCTACGAGCAGTACTTC. It yields the protein CASSAHSTSYEQYF.

The sample holds a few counts of this clonotype. V and J are TRBV3-1 and TRBJ1-5; no reliable D call. From germline, CDR1 is LGHDT and CDR2 YNNKEL (reference sequence). Trimming shortened V by 0 bases and J by 0 bases, and 9 bases separated the two germline ends. The CDR3 is 16 residues long. DNA for the CDR3: TGTGCCAGCAGCCAAGATCTTGGAGATAGCAATCAGCCCCAGCATTTT. It yields the protein CASSQDLGDSNQPQHF.

The chain is built from TRBV5-1 and TRBJ2-6; 8 bases fit TRBD1. The CDR3 has 16 amino acids. Unmatched junction bases numbered 5, after V lost 4 bases and J lost 2 bases. From germline, CDR1 is SGHRS and CDR2 YFSETQ. As DNA, the CDR3 is TGCGCCAGCAGCCCGGGACAGGAGGCTGGGGCCAACGTCCTGACTTTC. Translated, it gives CASSPGQEAGANVLTF.